A selection of T cell receptor beta chains follows, all from one sample in a study of shared clonotypes between healthy human individuals. Libraries were prepared by immunoSEQ multiplex PCR; TCRdb keeps only in-frame clonotypes and omits some of them. This table has about 710,000 clones, 55% to 75% appearing once. Source material: memory CD4+ T cells sorted from blood. The source of these receptors is a woman in her 30s in good health. Each CDR3 is given with its conserved first and last residue. A D gene is named only where the DNA matches it firmly. A clone size is listed for some rows: how often the clone was seen (once, few, many), or a class if it is expanded.

TRBV30	few	TRBJ1-6	NA	15	CAHSGGSRNNSPLHF	TGTGCCCACAGCGGGGGCAGCCGCAATAATTCACCCCTCCACTTT
TRBV30	NA	TRBJ1-4	NA	15	CAWSVTGTRNEKLFF	TGTGCCTGGAGTGTCACAGGGACCCGGAATGAAAAACTGTTTTTT
TRBV4-1	NA	TRBJ2-1	TRBD2	17	CASSPQFGTRGFGEQFF	TGCGCCAGCAGCCCCCAATTCGGGACTAGGGGGTTCGGGGAGCAGTTCTTC
TRBV27	NA	TRBJ2-7	TRBD1	13	CASRGGQARRQYF	TGTGCCAGCAGGGGGGGACAGGCCAGACGCCAGTACTTC
TRBV6-5	NA	TRBJ2-1	NA	14	CASTPVEGVNEQFF	TGTGCCAGCACCCCGGTGGAGGGGGTCAATGAGCAGTTCTTC
TRBV29-1	NA	TRBJ2-3	NA	14	CSVDGGYNTDTQYF	TGCAGCGTTGATGGGGGCTACAACACAGATACGCAGTATTTT
TRBV18	few	TRBJ1-1	NA	15	CASSPQVSRTSEAFF	TGTGCCAGCTCACCACAGGTATCTCGGACATCTGAAGCTTTCTTT
TRBV7-2	NA	TRBJ1-5	NA	14	CASSFDRGNQPQHF	TGTGCCAGCAGTTTTGACAGAGGCAATCAGCCCCAGCATTTT
TRBV21-1	few	TRBJ2-7	NA	15	CASSTGGPRMYEQYF	TGTGCCAGCAGTACGGGAGGGCCGAGGATGTACGAGCAGTACTTC
TRBV10-3	NA	TRBJ1-1	NA	13	CATAGFGNTEAFF	TGTGCCACCGCAGGGTTCGGGAACACTGAAGCTTTCTTT
TRBV27	NA	TRBJ2-6	NA	19	CASSPPWGRGNSGANVLTF	TGTGCCAGCAGTCCACCCTGGGGCAGGGGCAACTCTGGGGCCAACGTCCTGACTTTC
TRBV28	NA	TRBJ2-1	NA	14	CASSYKAAYHEQFF	TGTGCCAGCAGTTACAAAGCGGCGTACCATGAGCAGTTCTTC
TRBV7-2	NA	TRBJ2-1	TRBD2	19	CASSSAHTITSGSKYEQFF	TGTGCCAGCAGCTCCGCACACACCATCACTAGCGGCTCCAAGTATGAGCAGTTCTTC
TRBV11-2	NA	TRBJ2-7	NA	14	CASRSGGSSYEQYF	TGTGCCAGCAGGTCAGGGGGGAGCTCCTACGAGCAGTACTTC
TRBV2	NA	TRBJ2-3	TRBD2	15	CASSETSGRTDTQYF	TGTGCCAGCAGTGAAACTAGCGGGAGGACAGATACGCAGTATTTT
TRBV19	NA	TRBJ1-5	NA	13	CASNPGGNQPQHF	TGTGCCAGTAACCCTGGAGGGAATCAGCCCCAGCATTTT
TRBV10-1	NA	TRBJ1-1	NA	13	CASSVGPYAEAFF	TGCGCCAGCAGTGTTGGACCCTACGCTGAAGCTTTCTTT
TRBV27	NA	TRBJ1-2	NA	14	CASSSDSRTYGYTF	TGTGCCAGCAGTTCGGACAGCCGGACCTATGGCTACACCTTC
TRBV5-4	many	TRBJ2-5	NA	16	CASSLGPGTYQETQYF	TGTGCCAGCAGCTTGGGCCCAGGCACGTACCAAGAGACCCAGTACTTC
TRBV28	NA	TRBJ1-1	NA	16	CASSFQLGVWVAEAFF	TGTGCCAGCAGTTTCCAGTTAGGGGTCTGGGTCGCTGAAGCTTTCTTT
TRBV9	NA	TRBJ2-7	TRBD2	15	CASSAAPGLASEQYF	TGTGCCAGCAGCGCAGCTCCGGGACTAGCTTCCGAGCAGTACTTC
TRBV21-1	NA	TRBJ1-4	NA	14	CASSKRSRDEKLFF	TGTGCCAGCAGCAAAAGGAGCAGGGACGAAAAACTGTTTTTT
TRBV27	NA	TRBJ1-1	NA	12	CASIGDRTEAFF	TGTGCCAGCATTGGGGATCGAACTGAAGCTTTCTTT
TRBV21-1	many	TRBJ2-4	NA	12	CASSNFGELEYF	TGTGCCAGCAGCAATTTCGGGGAATTGGAGTACTTC
TRBV7-2	NA	TRBJ2-7	NA	15	CASSLVTGLAYEQYF	TGTGCCAGCAGCTTAGTAACGGGGCTCGCCTACGAGCAGTACTTC
TRBV25-1	NA	TRBJ2-2	TRBD1	15	CASSDSTGGYGELFF	TGTGCCAGCAGTGATTCGACAGGGGGCTACGGGGAGCTGTTTTTT
TRBV5-1	NA	TRBJ2-2	NA	16	CASSSSLAANTGELFF	TGCGCCAGCAGCTCATCGCTGGCAGCCAACACCGGGGAGCTGTTTTTT
TRBV9	NA	TRBJ2-3	NA	15	CASSAQNVGTDTQYF	TGTGCCAGCAGCGCCCAGAACGTGGGCACAGATACGCAGTATTTT
TRBV7-9	NA	TRBJ2-3	NA	16	CASSYGYRASTDTQYF	TGTGCCAGCAGCTACGGGTACAGAGCGAGCACAGATACGCAGTATTTT
TRBV25-1	NA	TRBJ2-5	TRBD2	15	CASSPRWEGQETQYF	TGTGCCAGCAGTCCCCGCTGGGAGGGACAAGAGACCCAGTACTTC
TRBV5-6	NA	TRBJ2-1	TRBD2	14	CASSLDSSGRMQFF	TGTGCCAGCAGCTTGGATTCTAGCGGGAGGATGCAGTTCTTC
TRBV10-3	NA	TRBJ2-7	NA	14	CAISGQATFYEQYF	TGTGCCATCAGTGGACAGGCCACCTTCTACGAGCAGTACTTC
TRBV6-1	NA	TRBJ2-7	TRBD2	15	CASSEIAGFYAEQYF	TGTGCCAGCAGTGAGATAGCGGGTTTTTACGCCGAGCAGTACTTC
TRBV27	once	TRBJ1-1	NA	14	CASSSDRANTEAFF	TGTGCCAGCAGTTCCGACAGAGCAAACACTGAAGCTTTCTTT
TRBV18	NA	TRBJ1-2	TRBD1	18	CASSPGALAGGPNYGYTF	TGTGCCAGCTCACCGGGTGCGTTGGCAGGGGGGCCTAACTATGGCTACACCTTC
TRBV10-3	NA	TRBJ2-5	NA	11	CAIGYQETQYF	TGTGCCATCGGGTACCAAGAGACCCAGTACTTC
TRBV7-9	NA	TRBJ2-7	TRBD1	12	CATNGTGDEQYF	TGTGCCACCAACGGAACAGGGGACGAGCAGTACTTC
TRBV6-1	NA	TRBJ2-1	TRBD2	17	CASSVPGLAGGRNEQFF	TGTGCCAGCAGTGTTCCGGGACTAGCGGGAGGAAGAAATGAGCAGTTCTTC
TRBV30	NA	TRBJ1-4	TRBD1	15	CAWSVLGTGDEKLFF	TGTGCCTGGAGTGTTCTCGGGACAGGGGATGAAAAACTGTTTTTT
TRBV2	NA	TRBJ2-7	NA	14	CASSLQGGAYEQYF	TGTGCCAGCAGTTTACAGGGAGGAGCCTACGAGCAGTACTTC
TRBV19	NA	TRBJ2-7	NA	14	CASSSGGPPYEQYF	TGTGCCAGTAGTTCAGGCGGACCGCCTTACGAGCAGTACTTC
TRBV29-1	once	TRBJ2-1	NA	14	CSVRVRSSYNEQFF	TGCAGCGTCCGAGTCCGGAGCTCCTACAATGAGCAGTTCTTC
TRBV21-1	NA	TRBJ2-3	NA	14	CASSKREGTDTQYF	TGTGCCAGCAGTAAGCGGGAGGGCACAGATACGCAGTATTTT
TRBV6-4	NA	TRBJ2-2	NA	12	CASTSSTGELFF	TGTGCCAGCACAAGCAGCACCGGGGAGCTGTTTTTT
TRBV19	NA	TRBJ2-3	TRBD2	13	CASSEWGGDTQYF	TGTGCCAGTAGTGAGTGGGGGGGAGATACGCAGTATTTT
TRBV18	NA	TRBJ2-1	NA	15	CASSADKTSYNEQFF	TGTGCCAGCTCAGCAGATAAGACCTCCTACAATGAGCAGTTCTTC
TRBV27	NA	TRBJ2-6	NA	17	CASSFRDGRSGANVLTF	TGTGCCAGCAGTTTTAGGGACGGCCGCTCTGGGGCCAACGTCCTGACTTTC
TRBV20-1	NA	TRBJ2-5	NA	11	CSARVAETQYF	TGCAGTGCTAGAGTAGCAGAGACCCAGTACTTC
TRBV5-1	NA	TRBJ2-7	NA	14	CASSLPEESYEQYF	TGCGCCAGCAGCTTACCAGAGGAATCCTACGAGCAGTACTTC
TRBV7-9	NA	TRBJ2-3	TRBD2	15	CASSLIAGEADTQYF	TGTGCCAGCAGCTTAATAGCGGGAGAAGCAGATACGCAGTATTTT
TRBV2	once	TRBJ1-5	TRBD1	18	CASRGPGQGWYSNQPQHF	TGTGCCAGCAGGGGACCGGGACAGGGATGGTATAGCAATCAGCCCCAGCATTTT
TRBV28	NA	TRBJ1-2	TRBD1	14	CASSSTGGVDGYTF	TGTGCCAGCAGTTCGACAGGGGGGGTGGATGGCTACACCTTC
TRBV6-4	few	TRBJ2-2	NA	14	CASSPVPGRGELFF	TGTGCCAGCAGTCCGGTACCCGGGAGAGGGGAGCTGTTTTTT
TRBV18	NA	TRBJ1-3	NA	17	CASSQSRSGSSGNTIYF	TGTGCCAGCTCACAGTCACGTTCCGGTAGCTCTGGAAACACCATATATTTT
TRBV6-5	NA	TRBJ2-7	NA	14	CASRPQGFGAKQYF	TGTGCCAGCAGGCCTCAGGGTTTCGGGGCGAAGCAGTACTTC
TRBV6-5	NA	TRBJ2-1	TRBD2	14	CASGQAGAVKGRIF	TGTGCCAGCGGGCAAGCGGGAGCGGTAAAAGGTCGGATCTTC
TRBV7-3	NA	TRBJ2-1	TRBD1	15	CASSPQRDSYNEQFF	TGTGCCAGCAGCCCACAGAGGGACAGTTACAATGAGCAGTTCTTC
TRBV7-9	NA	TRBJ2-2	TRBD2	16	CASRLPGGWKTGELFF	TGTGCCAGCAGACTTCCCGGGGGGTGGAAGACCGGGGAGCTGTTTTTT
TRBV5-1	NA	TRBJ2-2	NA	15	CASSLDIPDTGELFF	TGCGCCAGCAGCTTGGACATTCCCGACACCGGGGAGCTGTTTTTT